The 20 T cell receptor beta chains listed next were all sequenced from one sample in a study of blood T cells in healthy people across ages. With a J-beta primer mix and a sample-barcoded 5' primer, a second PCR ran 7 to 11 cycles. Via MiXCR, TCRdb re-called the 5' RACE reads, giving one row per CDR3 protein. This sample has around 1.7 million distinct CDR3 sequences, with under 30% found just once. Sequenced input: blood. These receptors all come from a woman under 40 in good health.

This clonotype was seen repeatedly, ten times or more. CDR3 in amino acids: CASSPLAGHEQYF. The DNA of the CDR3 is TGTGCCAGCAGTCCCCTAGCGGGGCACGAGCAGTACTTC. The rearrangement uses TRBV6-6 and TRBJ2-7, with 9 bases fitting TRBD2. Unmatched junction bases numbered 4, after V lost 5 bases and J lost 5 bases. The CDR3 sequence is 13 residues long. CDR1 and CDR2 from the germline V gene are MNHNY and SVGAGI (reference sequence).

The chain carries TRBV4-1 and TRBJ2-1; possibly TRBD1 for D (5 bases). The CDR3 is 17 residues long. V was pared by 0 bases and J by 3 bases, with 15 bases between. CDR1 is MGHRA and CDR2 is YSYEKL in the germline V gene. In DNA, the CDR3 is TGCGCCAGCAGCCAAGAGTATGGGGCGTCGGGCTACAATGAGCAGTTCTTC. Translation: CASSQEYGASGYNEQFF.

This clonotype was counted between two and nine times. The J gene is TRBJ2-4, the V gene TRBV24-1; 12 bases fit TRBD2. The J call is uncertain, as TRBJ2-7 better fits the DNA end. Looked up from germline, CDR1 is KGHDR and CDR2 is SFDVKD. The CDR3 runs 14 residues. CDR3: CATSDASGRGEQYF. CDR3 DNA: TGTGCCACCAGTGATGCTAGCGGGAGGGGCGAGCAGTACTTC.

A few counts support this clonotype. The chain uses TRBV3-1 and TRBJ2-2, with TRBD2 as a possible D gene (5 bases). V lost 1 base, J lost 4 bases, and 10 bases lay in between. This CDR3 region has 15 residues. CDR1 and CDR2 (germline): LGHDT, YNNKEL (reference sequence). CDR3 protein: CASSQAGFGTGELFF. CDR3 DNA sequence: TGTGCCAGCAGCCAAGCGGGGTTTGGCACCGGGGAGCTGTTTTTT.

J is TRBJ2-7 and V is TRBV11-2; TRBD1 matches at 10 bases. After removal of 8 bases from V and 3 bases from J, the junction contained 10 bases not matched to a gene. From germline, CDR1 is SGHAT and CDR2 FQNNGV. The CDR3 is made up of 15 amino acids. The CDR3 DNA reads TGTGCCAGCGGCATGACAGGGGGCGGAAGCTACGAGCAGTACTTC. Amino acids: CASGMTGGGSYEQYF.

This clonotype was detected many times. The chain couples TRBV11-2 to TRBJ2-6, with a weak D call TRBD2 (5 bases). Germline V gives CDR1 SGHAT, CDR2 FQNNGV. The CDR3 consists of 13 residues. Trimming took off 11 bases at V and 2 bases at J, with 10 bases between the two ends. This CDR3 reads CASAGAGANVLTF. The CDR3 DNA is TGTGCCTCCGCCGGGGCTGGGGCCAACGTCCTGACTTTC.

The chain has TRBV7-8 and TRBJ2-1, with D possibly matching TRBD2 (5 bases). The V gene lost 2 bases and the J gene lost 9 bases, with 17 bases spanning the gap. The CDR3 is 15 amino acids. CDR1 and CDR2 from the germline V gene are SGHVS and FQNEAQ. CDR3 nucleotide sequence: TGTGCCAGCAGCTTACGTTCCGGGATTGGGAGTGAGCAGTTCTTC. Translating gives CASSLRSGIGSEQFF. The full variable domain, rest sourced from reference TRBV7-8 and TRBJ2-1, is GAGVSQSPRYKVAKRGQDVALRCDPISGHVSLFWYQQALGQGPEFLTYFQNEAQLDKSGLPSDRFFAERPEGSVSTLKIQRTQQEDSAVYLCASSLRSGIGSEQFFGPGTRLTVL.

This clonotype was recorded a few times. The chain is built from TRBV7-2 and TRBJ2-1; D is perhaps TRBD2 (6 bases). Germline loops: CDR1 SGHTA, CDR2 FQGNSA. This CDR3 is built from 13 residues. V was trimmed by 5 bases and J by 6 bases, leaving 11 bases between them. The CDR3, as DNA: TGTGCCAGCAGCCGCCGGGGGACCAATGAGCAGTTCTTC. The encoded protein is CASSRRGTNEQFF.

The chain couples TRBV5-1 to TRBJ1-6; 9 nucleotides align to TRBD1. V was clipped by 4 bases and J by 8 bases; unmatched bases: 13. CDR1 and CDR2 (germline): SGHRS, YFSETQ. This CDR3 is 17 amino acids long. CDR3 bases: TGCGCCAGCAGCCAAATCACAGGGGGCCTAATGGATTCACCCCTCCACTTT. Its protein is CASSQITGGLMDSPLHF.

At least ten counts were recorded for this clonotype. J is TRBJ2-1 and V is TRBV29-1; no clear D. This CDR3 is 11 amino acids long. In germline, CDR1 is SQVTM, CDR2 ANQGSEA. The germline V and J ends were trimmed by 1 base and 14 bases, with 12 bases remaining between them. This chain's CDR3 is CSVEAGSVEFF. For the CDR3, the DNA is TGCAGCGTTGAAGCCGGCTCGGTGGAGTTCTTC.

This clonotype was seen only a few times. This chain joins TRBV20-1 and TRBJ2-7; TRBD1 might be the D (6 bases). Germline CDR1 and CDR2: DFQATT and SNEGSKA (reference sequence). Trimming took off 6 bases at V and 7 bases at J, with 19 bases between the two ends. The CDR3 has 13 amino acids. For the CDR3, the DNA is TGCAGTGCACACCCCGACAGGACCTTGGAGCAGTACTTC. Amino acids: CSAHPDRTLEQYF.

The chain carries TRBV7-9 and TRBJ2-2; unclear D gene. CDR1 and CDR2 from the germline V gene are SEHNR and FQNEAQ (reference sequence). Trimming pared 8 bases from V and 6 bases from J, leaving 16 bases between. The CDR3 sequence is 14 residues long. In nucleotides, the CDR3 is TGTGCCAGCCATTCGATGGGGAAACCCGGGGAGCTGTTTTTT. The encoded protein is CASHSMGKPGELFF.

This clonotype appeared many times. The V gene is TRBV14, the J gene TRBJ2-1, with D possibly matching TRBD1 (6 bases). This CDR3 spans 15 amino acids. The germline CDR1 and CDR2 sequences are SGHDN and FVKESK. With 4 bases removed from V and 4 bases from J, the gap between germline ends came to 14 bases. The CDR3 loop is CASSPPGHLYNEQFF. The CDR3 DNA reads TGTGCCAGCAGCCCACCGGGACACCTTTACAATGAGCAGTTCTTC. Full variable domain (remainder filled in from reference TRBV14 and TRBJ2-1): EAGVTQFPSHSVIEKGQTVTLRCDPISGHDNLYWYRRVMGKEIKFLLHFVKESKQDESGMPNNRFLAERTGGTYSTLKVQPAELEDSGVYFCASSPPGHLYNEQFFGPGTRLTVL.

This chain uses TRBV11-3 with TRBJ2-3; 14 nucleotides match TRBD2. Germline V gene lookup returns CDR1 SGHNT and CDR2 YENEEA. Trimming cost V 5 bases and J 1 base; bases outside gene matches: 14. The CDR3 consists of 20 residues. CDR3: CASSAPGLAGDSRGTDTQYF. As DNA, the CDR3 is TGTGCCAGCAGCGCCCCGGGACTAGCGGGGGACTCACGGGGCACAGATACGCAGTATTTT.

This chain links TRBV5-1 with TRBJ2-1; D could derive from TRBD1 or TRBD2 (5 bases each). Trimming stripped 3 bases from V and 7 bases from J, with 17 bases between. This CDR3 has 15 residues. CDR1 and CDR2 from the germline V gene are SGHRS and YFSETQ. CDR3 DNA: TGCGCCAGCAGCTGGGGGTGGGTAAGCACTAATGAGCAGTTCTTC. Its protein is CASSWGWVSTNEQFF.

This clonotype was seen more than once but under ten times. DNA for the CDR3: TGTGCCAGCAGTGAACCCCGGATGTCCTACAATGAGCAGTTCTTC. Its translation: CASSEPRMSYNEQFF. The gene calls are TRBV2 and TRBJ2-1, with D hard to call. The CDR3 totals 15 residues. Germline CDR1 SNHLY, CDR2 FYNNEI. Deletions cut 2 bases from V and 1 base from J, with 9 bases between.

This clonotype has just a few counts. The V and J genes are TRBV6-2 or TRBV6-3 and TRBJ2-1; 12 bases fit TRBD2. Germline V CDR1 and CDR2: MNHEY, SVGEGT. The junction had 15 bases not matched to a gene; V was cut back by 6 bases and J by 9 bases. This CDR3 contains 17 residues. This CDR3 is CASSNSRTSGKRGEQFF. CDR3 DNA sequence: TGTGCCAGCAGCAACTCACGGACTAGCGGGAAGAGGGGTGAGCAGTTCTTC.

This clonotype occurred a few times. A much larger clonotype is one base distant, so this may be a read error. This chain connects TRBV10-3 to TRBJ2-5; D may be TRBD2 (7 bases). CDR1 and CDR2 (germline): ENHRY, SYGVKD. CDR3 length: 12 residues. CDR3 loop: CAIGGAPEAQYF. Here the CDR3 DNA reads TGTGCCATCGGGGGGGCTCCAGAGGCCCAGTACTTC.

The J gene is TRBJ2-5, the V gene TRBV6-6; possible D gene TRBD2, 5 bases. Trimming took 6 bases from V and 5 from J, leaving 10 bases between them. Germline CDR1 and CDR2: MNHNY and SVGAGI (reference sequence). This CDR3 spans 12 amino acids. The CDR3 spells CASSGNGETQYF. CDR3 nucleotides: TGTGCCAGCAGCGGGAATGGGGAGACCCAGTACTTC.

V and J are TRBV30 and TRBJ1-4, with a weak D call TRBD1 (6 bases). The CDR3 sequence is 13 residues long. Germline values: CDR1 GTSNPN, CDR2 SVGIG (reference sequence). V shed 1 base and J shed 8 bases, with 11 bases lying between them. CDR3 DNA sequence: TGTGCCTGGAGTGGGGGGCAGGGGGAAAAACTGTTTTTT. It is translated as CAWSGGQGEKLFF.